This TCR beta chain emerged from a study of blood T cell repertoires in COVID-19. Unmatched junction bases numbered 3, after V lost 4 bases and J lost 3 bases. The CDR3 totals 14 residues. The germline gives CDR1 SGHRS, CDR2 YFSETQ. In the original analysis: Amplification from reference gene primers served as the basis for estimated nucleated cell counts. This table comes from immunoSEQ multiplex PCR, and its TCRdb copy is limited to in-frame clones, with some not included. Clone size and the V and J calls come from that table; the DNA yielded D and trimming. The repertoire has some 58,000 clones, roughly 80% of them found once; the top ten carry 10%.

The chain links TRBV5-1 to TRBJ2-3; TRBD2 matches 9 bases. Sequences were obtained from peripheral blood. The sequence came from a man aged 45-65 years with COVID-19, enrolled during active disease. The CDR3 spells CASSLAGRTDTQYF. CDR3 bases: TGCGCCAGCAGCCTAGCGGGAAGGACAGATACGCAGTATTTT.